The clone carrying this T cell receptor beta chain was seen many times. The data belong to a study of T-cell reconstitution after alpha-beta-depleted transplantation in children. Looked up from germline, CDR1 is SGHTA and CDR2 is FQGNSA. The CDR3 covers 13 residues. J lost 3 bases, V lost 5 bases, and 2 bases had no gene match. Construction of the TCRbeta library involved unique molecular identifiers. TCRdb re-called the PCR reads with MiXCR, one entry per CDR3 protein. The table shows some 550,000 distinct CDR3 sequences, with about a sixth occurring only once. This receptor was obtained from a human donor who donated a stem cell graft to a child with acute lymphoblastic leukemia. Source: PBMCs from the stem cell graft donor, taken from the stem cell graft. The genes are TRBV7-2 and TRBJ2-7, with 9 positions matching TRBD1. The CDR3 loop is CASSKGQGYEQYF. The CDR3 DNA sequence: TGTGCCAGCAGCAAGGGACAGGGCTACGAGCAGTACTTC.